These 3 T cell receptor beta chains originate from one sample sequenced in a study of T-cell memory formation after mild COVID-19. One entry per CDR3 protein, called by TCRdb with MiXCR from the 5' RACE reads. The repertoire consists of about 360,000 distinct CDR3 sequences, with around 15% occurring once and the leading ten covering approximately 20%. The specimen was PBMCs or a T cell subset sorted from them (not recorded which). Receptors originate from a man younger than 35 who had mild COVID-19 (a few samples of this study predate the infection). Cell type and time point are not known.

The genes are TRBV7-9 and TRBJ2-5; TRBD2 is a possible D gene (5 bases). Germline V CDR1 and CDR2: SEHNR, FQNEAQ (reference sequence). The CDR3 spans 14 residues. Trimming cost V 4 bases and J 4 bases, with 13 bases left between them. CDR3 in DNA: TGTGCCAGCAGCTCCACGCGGGCGGGAGAGACCCAGTACTTC. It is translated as CASSSTRAGETQYF.

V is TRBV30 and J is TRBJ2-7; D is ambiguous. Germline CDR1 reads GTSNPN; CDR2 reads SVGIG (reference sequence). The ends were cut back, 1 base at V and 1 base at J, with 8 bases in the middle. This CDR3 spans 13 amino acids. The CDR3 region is CAWSGLDSYEQYF. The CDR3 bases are TGTGCCTGGAGTGGGTTAGATTCCTACGAGCAGTACTTC. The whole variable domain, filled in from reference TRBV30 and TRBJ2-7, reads SQTIHQWPATLVQPVGSPLSLECTVEGTSNPNLYWYRQAAGRGLQLLFYSVGIGQISSEVPQNLSASRPQDRQFILSSKKLLLSDSGFYLCAWSGLDSYEQYFGPGTRLTVT.

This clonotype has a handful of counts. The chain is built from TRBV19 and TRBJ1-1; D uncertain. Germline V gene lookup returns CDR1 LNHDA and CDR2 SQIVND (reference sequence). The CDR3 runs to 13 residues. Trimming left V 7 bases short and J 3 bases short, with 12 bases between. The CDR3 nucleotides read TGTGCCAGTAAATCCTTTGGGGACACTGAAGCTTTCTTT. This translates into CASKSFGDTEAFF.